This T cell receptor (beta chain) comes out of a study of control samples from healthy donors and cancer patients. This CDR3 is built from 12 residues. Germline CDR1 reads KGHSH; CDR2 reads LQKENI. Trimming pared 3 bases from V and 4 bases from J, leaving 6 bases between. Data came from immunoSEQ multiplex PCR; TCRdb stores just in-frame clones and leaves some out. The table shows approximately 100,000 clones, with about 89% occurring only once. The chain is built from TRBV18 and TRBJ1-1; D gene uncertain. The TCR originated in a man between 60 and 70 years old with lung cancer. Sequencing was carried out using PBMCs. Written as DNA, the CDR3 is TGTGCCAGCTCACCGGAAGCCACTGAAGCTTTCTTT. Its protein product is CASSPEATEAFF.